Below are 3 T cell receptor beta chains sequenced from a single sample in a study of blood T cell repertoires in COVID-19 (dated by TCRdb to about 2020). The library was obtained by the immunoSEQ multiplex PCR assay. TCRdb mirrors the immuneACCESS table, restricted to in-frame sequences. Some clones are absent from its copies; in checked studies, under half trace to an unresolved V gene, and the reason for the others is unknown. The sample records some 190,000 clones, more than 75% of which are singletons. Less than 20% of the sample is held by the ten biggest clonotypes. The specimen sequenced was PBMCs or T cells enriched from blood (not recorded which). These TCRs come from a woman in her 50s with acute COVID-19.

The chain is built from TRBV9 and TRBJ1-2; D possibly corresponds to TRBD1 (5 bases). Trimming cost V 5 bases and J 4 bases, with 12 bases left between them. The CDR3 runs to 13 residues. Germline V CDR1 and CDR2: SGDLS, YYNGEE. Here the CDR3 DNA reads TGTGCCAGCAGGACCGACAGTAGCTATGGCTACACCTTC. Translation: CASRTDSSYGYTF.

This rearrangement joins TRBV4-2 to TRBJ2-2; TRBD1 matches at 10 bases. J gave up 2 bases and V 3 bases, and 15 bases lay outside the gene matches. Germline V gene sequence: CDR1 LGHNA, CDR2 YNFKEQ. The CDR3 contains 20 residues. For the CDR3, the DNA is TGTGCCAGCAGCCAGCTGCCCTCAACCGGGACAGGGGATAACACCGGGGAGCTGTTTTTT. The encoded protein is CASSQLPSTGTGDNTGELFF.

V and J are TRBV29-1 and TRBJ2-1; TRBD2 aligns across 7 bases. From germline, CDR1 is SQVTM and CDR2 ANQGSEA. CDR3 size: 14 residues. The V and J ends lost 7 bases and 0 bases, in that order; junction bases with no gene match: 6. In DNA, the CDR3 is TGCAGCGCGGCGGGGGAGTCCTCCTACAATGAGCAGTTCTTC. Protein: CSAAGESSYNEQFF.